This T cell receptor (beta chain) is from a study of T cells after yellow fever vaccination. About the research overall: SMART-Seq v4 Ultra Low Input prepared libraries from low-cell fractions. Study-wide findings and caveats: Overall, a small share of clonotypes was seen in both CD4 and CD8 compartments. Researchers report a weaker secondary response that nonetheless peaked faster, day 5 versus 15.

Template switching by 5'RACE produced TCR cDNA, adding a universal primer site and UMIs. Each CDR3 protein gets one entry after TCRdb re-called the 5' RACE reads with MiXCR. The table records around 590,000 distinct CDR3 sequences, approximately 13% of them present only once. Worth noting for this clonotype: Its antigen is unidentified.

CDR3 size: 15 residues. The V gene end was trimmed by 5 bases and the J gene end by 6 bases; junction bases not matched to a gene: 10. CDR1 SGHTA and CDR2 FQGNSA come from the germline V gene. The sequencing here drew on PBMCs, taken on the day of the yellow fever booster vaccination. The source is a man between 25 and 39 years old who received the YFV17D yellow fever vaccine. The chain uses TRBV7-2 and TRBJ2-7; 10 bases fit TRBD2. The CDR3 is CASSEASGSFSEQYF. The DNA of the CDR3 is TGTGCCAGCAGCGAGGCTAGCGGGAGCTTCAGCGAGCAGTACTTC.